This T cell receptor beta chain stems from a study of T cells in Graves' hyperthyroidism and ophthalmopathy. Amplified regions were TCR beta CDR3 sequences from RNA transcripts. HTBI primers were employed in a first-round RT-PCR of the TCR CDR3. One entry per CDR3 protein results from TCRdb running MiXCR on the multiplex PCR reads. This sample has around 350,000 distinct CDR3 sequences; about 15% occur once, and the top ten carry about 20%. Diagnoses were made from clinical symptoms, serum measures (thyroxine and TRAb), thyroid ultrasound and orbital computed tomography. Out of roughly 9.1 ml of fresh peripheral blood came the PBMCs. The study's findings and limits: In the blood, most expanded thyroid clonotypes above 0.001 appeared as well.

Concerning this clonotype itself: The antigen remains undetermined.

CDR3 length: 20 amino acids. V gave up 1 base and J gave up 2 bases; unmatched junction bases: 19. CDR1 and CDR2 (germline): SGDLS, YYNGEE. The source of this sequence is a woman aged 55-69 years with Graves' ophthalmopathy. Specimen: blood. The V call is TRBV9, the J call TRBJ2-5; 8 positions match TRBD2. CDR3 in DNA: TGTGCCAGCAGCGTATCAGGAGCGGGAGCGGGGACAAGTTGGCAAGAGACCCAGTACTTC. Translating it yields CASSVSGAGAGTSWQETQYF.